Listed below are T cell receptor beta chains from one sample, sequenced in a study of cytomegalovirus exposure and HLA in healthy donors. Assay used: immunoSEQ multiplex PCR; TCRdb lists only in-frame clones, some missing. The sample holds tens of thousands of clones, approximately 70% seen once. Sequencing was performed on PBMCs. The origin of the receptors is a woman between 50 and 59 years old in good health and CMV-seropositive. The CDR3 runs from the conserved cysteine through the conserved F or W. A D gene is named only where the DNA matches it firmly. Expanded clones get a size class; other rows say once, few or many, or leave the size out.

D: NA
size: NA
V: TRBV2
J: TRBJ2-5
DNA: TGTGCCAGCAGAGAGGCAGGGCAAGAGACCCAGTACTTC
CDR3: CASREAGQETQYF

D: TRBD2
size: NA
V: TRBV27
J: TRBJ2-5
DNA: TGTGCCAGCAGTCACTTTCTTGACAGCGGGAGAGAAGAGACCCAGTACTTC
CDR3: CASSHFLDSGREETQYF

D: NA
size: NA
V: TRBV29-1
J: TRBJ1-5
DNA: TGCAGCGTTGGGGAGGGCAATCAGCCCCAGCATTTT
CDR3: CSVGEGNQPQHF

D: TRBD2
size: NA
V: TRBV5-1
J: TRBJ2-5
DNA: TGCGCCAGCAGCTTGTATAGCGGGACCCCTCAAGAGACCCAGTACTTC
CDR3: CASSLYSGTPQETQYF

D: NA
size: NA
V: TRBV29-1
J: TRBJ2-7
DNA: TGCAGCGTTTCACAGGGCCCTAGCTCCTACGAGCAGTACTTC
CDR3: CSVSQGPSSYEQYF

D: NA
size: few
V: TRBV9
J: TRBJ1-2
DNA: TGTGCCAGCAGCGTCTTCGGTTTTATGGAGGGCTACACCTTC
CDR3: CASSVFGFMEGYTF

D: NA
size: NA
V: TRBV2
J: TRBJ2-7
DNA: TGTGCCAGCACTCCCCTCTACGAGCAGTACTTC
CDR3: CASTPLYEQYF

D: TRBD1
size: NA
V: TRBV5-1
J: TRBJ1-1
DNA: TGCGCCAGCAGCTGGGGGCCGGGACAGGGTGGGCAGGAAGCTTTCTTT
CDR3: CASSWGPGQGGQEAFF

D: NA
size: NA
V: TRBV7-9
J: TRBJ1-4
DNA: TGTGCCAGCAGCTTAGTCGGCAGGGAGGATGAAAAACTGTTTTTT
CDR3: CASSLVGREDEKLFF

D: TRBD2
size: NA
V: TRBV9
J: TRBJ2-5
DNA: TGTGCCAGCAGCGGACTAGCGGGAGTAGAGACCCAGTACTTC
CDR3: CASSGLAGVETQYF

D: NA
size: NA
V: TRBV23-1
J: TRBJ1-5
DNA: TGCGCCAGTTTCTACAGGGAAATGAGGCGCAATCAGCCCCAGCATTTT
CDR3: CASFYREMRRNQPQHF

D: NA
size: NA
V: TRBV5-1
J: TRBJ1-1
DNA: TGCGCCAGCAGCCCTCGCCAGGACTTGAGGACTGAAGCTTTCTTT
CDR3: CASSPRQDLRTEAFF

D: NA
size: NA
V: TRBV7-9
J: TRBJ2-7
DNA: TGTGCCAGCAGACGCGAATACGAGCAGTACTTC
CDR3: CASRREYEQYF

D: TRBD1
size: NA
V: TRBV5-1
J: TRBJ2-3
DNA: TGCGCCAGCAGCTTGGGCCAGGGGGCGGCAGATACGCAGTATTTT
CDR3: CASSLGQGAADTQYF

D: TRBD1
size: NA
V: TRBV18
J: TRBJ2-7
DNA: TGTGCCAGCTTTACGGGGACAGAGACCTACGAGCAGTACTTC
CDR3: CASFTGTETYEQYF

D: NA
size: NA
V: TRBV18
J: TRBJ2-7
DNA: TGTGCCAGCTCACCTTACGGCTCCTACGAGCAGTACTTC
CDR3: CASSPYGSYEQYF

D: NA
size: few
V: TRBV7-9
J: TRBJ2-3
DNA: TGTGCCAGCAGCGCACGCGGGAGCACAGATACGCAGTATTTT
CDR3: CASSARGSTDTQYF

D: NA
size: NA
V: TRBV6-5
J: TRBJ1-2
DNA: TGTGCCAGCAGCCCTCGCGCTATCTATGGCTACACCTTC
CDR3: CASSPRAIYGYTF

D: TRBD1
size: NA
V: TRBV5-1
J: TRBJ2-5
DNA: TGCGCCAGCAGCTCGTCAACAGGGGGCGTTGAGACCCAGTACTTC
CDR3: CASSSSTGGVETQYF

D: TRBD1
size: few
V: TRBV7-9
J: TRBJ1-5
DNA: TGTGCCAGCAGCCCCGGACAGGGTCTGGATCAGCCCCAGCATTTT
CDR3: CASSPGQGLDQPQHF

D: NA
size: NA
V: TRBV18
J: TRBJ2-5
DNA: TGTGCCAGCTCACCAGAACAAGTGACCCAGTACTTC
CDR3: CASSPEQVTQYF

D: TRBD2
size: few
V: TRBV19
J: TRBJ2-2
DNA: TGTGCCACGAAGACTAGCGGGGGGGTTACCGGGGAGCTGTTTTTT
CDR3: CATKTSGGVTGELFF

D: TRBD1
size: few
V: TRBV7-2
J: TRBJ2-5
DNA: TGTGCCAGCAGCTTAGCACAGGGGGGCGTAGAGACCCAGTACTTC
CDR3: CASSLAQGGVETQYF

D: TRBD1
size: NA
V: TRBV27
J: TRBJ2-6
DNA: TGTGCCAGCAGTTTATTCCCGGATGTCAGGGGGCCCTCTGGGGCCAACGTCCTGACTTTC
CDR3: CASSLFPDVRGPSGANVLTF

D: NA
size: NA
V: TRBV29-1
J: TRBJ2-1
DNA: TGCAGCGTTGAAGGGGCGCACTCCTACAATGAGCAGTTCTTC
CDR3: CSVEGAHSYNEQFF

D: TRBD2
size: NA
V: TRBV5-1
J: TRBJ2-7
DNA: TGCGCCAGCAGCTTTGGCGGGACTAGCCCCTACGAGCAGTACTTC
CDR3: CASSFGGTSPYEQYF

D: NA
size: NA
V: TRBV27
J: TRBJ1-1
DNA: TGTGCCAGCAGTTCTGAGGGTCCCCTATGGACTGAAGCTTTCTTT
CDR3: CASSSEGPLWTEAFF

D: NA
size: NA
V: TRBV11-1
J: TRBJ2-3
DNA: TGTGCCAGCAGCTTCTCCTCTACGCCAGATACGCAGTATTTT
CDR3: CASSFSSTPDTQYF

D: NA
size: once
V: TRBV6-5
J: TRBJ2-1
DNA: TGTGCCAGCGGTCCGCGACAGTTTACCAATGAGCAGTTCTTC
CDR3: CASGPRQFTNEQFF

D: TRBD1
size: NA
V: TRBV6-1
J: TRBJ2-5
DNA: TGTGCCAGCAGAGACAGGGCTGGGGAGACCCAGTACTTC
CDR3: CASRDRAGETQYF

D: TRBD2
size: NA
V: TRBV28
J: TRBJ2-7
DNA: TGTGCCAGCAGTCTCGGGGGGTCCTACGAGCAGTACTTC
CDR3: CASSLGGSYEQYF

D: TRBD2
size: NA
V: TRBV10-3
J: TRBJ2-2
DNA: TGTGCCATCGGAGAATTAGCGGGGGGGCCTGGCACCGGGGAGCTGTTTTTT
CDR3: CAIGELAGGPGTGELFF

D: TRBD1
size: NA
V: TRBV15
J: TRBJ2-5
DNA: TGTGCCACCAGCCCGGACAGGGGCCAAGAGACCCAGTACTTC
CDR3: CATSPDRGQETQYF